These 12 T cell receptor beta chains came from one sample sequenced in a study of blood T cell repertoires in COVID-19. TCRdb's copy holds only in-frame clones and misses some; the assay was immunoSEQ multiplex PCR. In the table there are 150,000 to 200,000 clones, approximately 73% of which are singletons. Sequenced sample: PBMCs or T cells enriched from blood (not recorded which). These TCRs come from a woman aged 45 to 65 with acute COVID-19.

The chain employs TRBV7-6 and TRBJ1-1, with TRBD1 as a possible D gene (5 bases). This CDR3 region has 15 residues. V gave up 0 bases and J gave up 0 bases, with 8 bases separating them. In germline, CDR1 is SGHVS, CDR2 FNYEAQ. The CDR3 nucleotides are TGTGCCAGCAGCTTAGCGGAGGGGATGAACACTGAAGCTTTCTTT. Translating it yields CASSLAEGMNTEAFF.

The genes are TRBV11-2 and TRBJ2-7, with TRBD1 matching 7 bases. V trimming: 5 bases; J trimming: 6 bases; junction bases outside the gene matches: 7. Germline-derived CDR1 and CDR2 are SGHAT and FQNNGV. CDR3 length equals 13 residues. This chain's CDR3 is CASSLFRDSEQYV. The CDR3 region has the DNA TGTGCCAGCAGCCTATTCCGGGACAGCGAGCAGTACGTC.

The rearrangement uses TRBV5-1 and TRBJ1-2, with a tentative D call TRBD1 (6 bases). Germline lookup yields CDR1 SGHRS and CDR2 YFSETQ. There are 16 residues in the CDR3. V was trimmed by 4 bases and J by 3 bases, leaving 19 bases between them. CDR3 bases: TGCGCCAGCAGCAGGGAAAACAGGGTCGGGGACTATGGCTACACCTTC. It yields the protein CASSRENRVGDYGYTF.

This chain joins TRBV21-1 and TRBJ2-7; whether TRBD2, the table's D call, matches the DNA was not checked. TRBV21-1 is a pseudogene. The CDR3 is made up of 17 amino acids. The CDR3 DNA follows: TGTGCCAGCAGCCCGGGCCTCCCTCGAACTAGCGGGGGGCTCCAGTACGTC. Encoded protein: CASSPGLPRTSGGLQYV.

The V call is TRBV28, the J call TRBJ1-1, with a possible D match to TRBD1 (6 bases). The CDR3 loop spans 12 amino acids. Germline-derived CDR1 and CDR2 are MDHEN and SYDVKM. The V gene lost 8 bases and the J gene lost 3 bases, with 10 bases spanning the gap. The CDR3: CASEDRHTEAFF. CDR3 sequence (DNA): TGTGCCAGCGAGGACAGACACACTGAAGCTTTCTTT.

This clone has a single count. The chain couples TRBV27 to TRBJ1-2; 7 positions match TRBD1. After removal of 3 bases from V and 0 bases from J, the junction contained 7 bases not matched to a gene. CDR3 length: 16 residues. Germline loops: CDR1 MNHEY, CDR2 SMNVEV (reference sequence). DNA for the CDR3: TGTGCCAGCAGTTTGGTAACAGGGGCTACTAACTATGGCTACACCTTC. Its protein product is CASSLVTGATNYGYTF.

The CDR3 region is CASSKQGTNEKLFF. CDR3 DNA: TGTGCCAGCAGCAAACAGGGAACTAATGAAAAACTGTTTTTT. The chain employs TRBV9 and TRBJ1-4; tentative D call: TRBD1 (6 bases). V lost 4 bases and J 1 base, leaving 8 bases between the germline ends. Per germline, CDR1 SGDLS and CDR2 YYNGEE. This CDR3 region has 14 residues.

The chain has TRBV21-1 and TRBJ2-7; the DNA was not compared with TRBD1, the D call given in the table. TRBV21-1 is recorded as a pseudogene. The CDR3 runs to 16 residues. This CDR3 is CASSKGRDSRPYEQYV. CDR3 DNA: TGTGCCAGCAGCAAAGGTCGGGACAGTAGACCTTACGAGCAGTACGTC.

The chain uses TRBV6-2 or TRBV6-3 and TRBJ1-5, with a weak D call TRBD1 (6 bases). The germline V and J ends were trimmed by 2 bases and 6 bases, with 20 bases remaining between them. Germline CDR1 is MNHEY and CDR2 is SVGEGT. The CDR3 extends over 17 amino acids. This CDR3 is CASSYGVGGGSGQPQHF. Written as DNA, the CDR3 is TGTGCCAGCAGTTACGGAGTGGGAGGGGGGAGCGGTCAGCCCCAGCATTTT.

The rearrangement uses TRBV19 and TRBJ2-7; TRBD1 is a possible D gene (6 bases). Germline V gene sequence: CDR1 LNHDA, CDR2 SQIVND (reference sequence). With 5 bases removed from V and 4 bases from J, the gap between germline ends came to 12 bases. There are 13 residues in the CDR3. CDR3 amino acids: CASSETGAYEQYV. CDR3 bases: TGTGCCAGTAGTGAGACAGGAGCGTACGAGCAGTACGTC.

This sequence joins TRBV7-2 and TRBJ1-1; no reliable D call. This CDR3 comprises 11 residues. V gave up 5 bases and J gave up 9 bases, with 10 bases separating them. Germline V gene sequence: CDR1 SGHTA, CDR2 FQGNSA. The DNA for the CDR3 is TGTGCCAGCAGCCCCTCGTCTAAAGCTTTCTTT. The encoded protein is CASSPSSKAFF.

The chain carries TRBV27 and TRBJ1-5; a weak D match, TRBD1 (5 bases). V was cut by 6 bases and J by 2 bases, with 11 bases left in between. Germline V gene sequence: CDR1 MNHEY, CDR2 SMNVEV (reference sequence). The CDR3 covers 14 residues. In DNA, the CDR3 is TGTGCCAGCAGGGAGTGGGGGGGCAATCAGCCCCAGCATTTT. Protein product: CASREWGGNQPQHF.